What follows are 11 T cell receptor beta chains derived from one specimen sequenced in a study of T-cell reconstitution after alpha-beta-depleted transplantation in children. Unique molecular identifiers were incorporated when the TCRbeta library was constructed. TCRdb recomputed calls from the PCR reads with MiXCR, one row per CDR3 protein. The sample includes almost 250,000 distinct CDR3 sequences, about 23% seen only once; the top ten take around 2.5%. The sample consisted of PBMCs, taken before TCRalphabeta/CD19-depleted stem cell transplant. These receptor sequences come from a girl aged 2 to 10 with Fanconi anemia, due to receive a stem cell transplant.

This clonotype was observed at least ten times. The rearrangement uses TRBV29-1 and TRBJ2-7; 10 bases fit TRBD1. Looked up from germline, CDR1 is SQVTM and CDR2 is ANQGSEA. Trimming cost V 7 bases and J 6 bases; bases outside gene matches: 6. This CDR3 is built from 12 residues. CDR3 sequence reads: CSAGQGGGEQYF. For the CDR3, the DNA is TGCAGCGCAGGACAGGGGGGAGGCGAGCAGTACTTC.

At least ten counts were recorded for this clonotype. V gene TRBV20-1 combines with J gene TRBJ1-2; D not resolved. Between the trimmed V and J ends, which lost 3 bases and 6 bases, there was a span of 11 bases. The CDR3 spans 12 residues. CDR1 and CDR2 (germline): DFQATT, SNEGSKA (reference sequence). For the CDR3, the DNA is TGCAGTGCTAGGGACTTAAACGATGGCTACACCTTC. Translating gives CSARDLNDGYTF.

The chain has TRBV6-1 and TRBJ2-7; 7 bases map to TRBD2. V shed 5 bases, J shed 4 bases, and the junction held 11 bases outside the gene matches. The CDR3 has 15 residues. The germline CDR1 and CDR2 sequences are MNHNS and SASEGT. The CDR3 spells CASSIGGNYLYEQYF. The CDR3, as DNA: TGTGCCAGCAGTATCGGGGGGAATTACTTATACGAGCAGTACTTC.

The chain uses TRBV7-3 and TRBJ2-2; D call uncertain. The CDR3 loop spans 14 amino acids. Looked up from germline, CDR1 is SGHTA and CDR2 is FQGTGA. V shed 1 base and J shed 6 bases, with 9 bases lying between them. The CDR3 loop reads CASSLIGSPGELFF. CDR3 coding DNA: TGTGCCAGCAGCTTAATCGGCAGCCCCGGGGAGCTGTTTTTT.

The gene calls are TRBV29-1 and TRBJ2-5; TRBD2 matches 10 bases. The CDR3 spans 13 residues. Germline V CDR1 and CDR2: SQVTM, ANQGSEA. After removal of 6 bases from V and 5 bases from J, the junction contained 6 bases not matched to a gene. In nucleotides, the CDR3 is TGCAGCGTCCTAGCGGGAGTAGGGGAGACCCAGTACTTC. Protein product: CSVLAGVGETQYF.

The chain couples TRBV5-6 to TRBJ2-1; 8 bases fit TRBD1. Germline loops: CDR1 SGHDT, CDR2 YYEEEE. There are 15 residues in the CDR3. The V segment lost 1 base and the J segment 4 bases; nucleotides outside the gene matches: 4. CDR3 sequence: CASSLPGQAYNEQFF. CDR3 nucleotides: TGTGCCAGCAGCTTGCCGGGACAGGCTTACAATGAGCAGTTCTTC.

This clonotype was picked up many times. The J gene is TRBJ2-7, the V gene TRBV20-1; tentatively, D is TRBD1 (5 bases). The CDR3 totals 11 residues. Germline-derived CDR1 and CDR2 are DFQATT and SNEGSKA (reference sequence). The V end lost 5 bases, the J end lost 5 bases, and 10 bases lay between the germline ends. CDR3 protein: CSAGQWDEQYF. DNA of the CDR3: TGCAGTGCTGGACAATGGGACGAGCAGTACTTC.

In this sample, this clonotype turned up many times. The gene calls are TRBV25-1 and TRBJ2-7; no firm D call. The CDR3 totals 12 residues. Germline V gene lookup returns CDR1 MGHDK and CDR2 SYGVNS. V lost 3 bases to trimming and J lost 3 bases, with 6 bases between them. The DNA for the CDR3 is TGTGCCAGCAGTGATTTTTTCTACGAGCAGTACTTC. As protein: CASSDFFYEQYF.

In its sample, this clonotype was seen a few times. This sequence joins TRBV5-5 and TRBJ2-4; D may be TRBD2 (6 bases). Germline CDR1 is SGHKS and CDR2 is YYEKEE (reference sequence). Trimming cost V 3 bases and J 4 bases, with 11 bases left between them. The CDR3 is 14 amino acids. As DNA, the CDR3 is TGTGCCAGCAGCTCAGCCGGGACTAAAAACATTCAGTACTTC. Its protein is CASSSAGTKNIQYF.

This clonotype was detected ten times or more. The chain has TRBV29-1 and TRBJ2-7; no clear D. V lost 3 bases and J 1 base, leaving 10 bases between the germline ends. Germline V gene data show CDR1 as SQVTM and CDR2 as ANQGSEA. The CDR3 has 13 residues. The CDR3 DNA is TGCAGCGTTGAGGAGTCTCGGTCCTACGAGCAGTACTTC. Translating it yields CSVEESRSYEQYF.

Ten or more counts support this clonotype. The V gene is TRBV12-3 or TRBV12-4, the J gene TRBJ2-7; a weak D match, TRBD2 (6 bases). V dropped 2 bases and J dropped 8 bases, with 16 bases sitting between them. This CDR3 spans 14 amino acids. The CDR3 sequence: CASSLPVQEGQQYF. The DNA of the CDR3 is TGTGCCAGCAGTTTACCGGTCCAGGAGGGCCAGCAGTACTTC.